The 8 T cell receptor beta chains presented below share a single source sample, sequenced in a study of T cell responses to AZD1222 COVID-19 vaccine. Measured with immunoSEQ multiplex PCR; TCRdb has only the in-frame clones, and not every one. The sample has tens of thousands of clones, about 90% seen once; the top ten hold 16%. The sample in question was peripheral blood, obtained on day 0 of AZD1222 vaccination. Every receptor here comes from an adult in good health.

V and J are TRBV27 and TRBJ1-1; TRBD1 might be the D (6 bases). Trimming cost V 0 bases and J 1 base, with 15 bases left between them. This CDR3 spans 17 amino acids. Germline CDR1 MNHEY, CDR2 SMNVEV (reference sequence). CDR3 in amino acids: CASSLSGWTVENTEAFF. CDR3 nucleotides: TGTGCCAGCAGTTTATCGGGGTGGACAGTGGAGAACACTGAAGCTTTCTTT.

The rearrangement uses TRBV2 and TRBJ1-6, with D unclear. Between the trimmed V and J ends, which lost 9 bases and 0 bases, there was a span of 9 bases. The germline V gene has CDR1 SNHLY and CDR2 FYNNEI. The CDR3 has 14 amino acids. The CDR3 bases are TGTGCCAGTCAAGGCAGCTCCTATAATTCACCCCTCCACTTT. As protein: CASQGSSYNSPLHF. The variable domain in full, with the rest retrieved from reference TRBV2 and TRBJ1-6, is EPEVTQTPSHQVTQMGQEVILRCVPISNHLYFYWYRQILGQKVEFLVSFYNNEISEKSEIFDDQFSVERPDGSNFTLKIRSTKLEDSAMYFCASQGSSYNSPLHFGNGTRLTVT.

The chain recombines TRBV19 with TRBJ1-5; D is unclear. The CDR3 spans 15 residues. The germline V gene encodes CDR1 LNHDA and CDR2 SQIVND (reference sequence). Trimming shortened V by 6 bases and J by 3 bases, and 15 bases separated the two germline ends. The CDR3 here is CASSHTSRTNQPQHF. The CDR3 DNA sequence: TGTGCCAGTAGCCACACATCCCGGACCAATCAGCCCCAGCATTTT.

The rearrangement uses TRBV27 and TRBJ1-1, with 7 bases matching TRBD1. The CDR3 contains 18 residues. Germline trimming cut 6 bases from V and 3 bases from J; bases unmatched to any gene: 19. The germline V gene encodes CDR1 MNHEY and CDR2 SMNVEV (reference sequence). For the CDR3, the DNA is TGTGCCAGCAGGACATACACACAGGGGAGGGATTGGGACACTGAAGCTTTCTTT. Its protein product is CASRTYTQGRDWDTEAFF.

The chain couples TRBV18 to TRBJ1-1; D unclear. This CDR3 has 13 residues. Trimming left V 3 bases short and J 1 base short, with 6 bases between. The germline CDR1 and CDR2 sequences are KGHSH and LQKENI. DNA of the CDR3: TGTGCCAGCTCACCTGGGCAGAACACTGAAGCTTTCTTT. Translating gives CASSPGQNTEAFF.

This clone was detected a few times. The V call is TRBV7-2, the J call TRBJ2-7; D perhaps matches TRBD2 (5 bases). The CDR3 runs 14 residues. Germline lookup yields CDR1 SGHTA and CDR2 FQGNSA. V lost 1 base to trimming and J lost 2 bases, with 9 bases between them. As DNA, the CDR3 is TGTGCCAGCAGCTTAGATCCTAGCACCTACGAGCAGTACTTC. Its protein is CASSLDPSTYEQYF. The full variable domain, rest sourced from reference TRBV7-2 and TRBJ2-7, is GAGVSQSPSNKVTEKGKDVELRCDPISGHTALYWYRQSLGQGLEFLIYFQGNSAPDKSGLPSDRFSAERTGGSVSTLTIQRTQQEDSAVYLCASSLDPSTYEQYFGPGTRLTVT.

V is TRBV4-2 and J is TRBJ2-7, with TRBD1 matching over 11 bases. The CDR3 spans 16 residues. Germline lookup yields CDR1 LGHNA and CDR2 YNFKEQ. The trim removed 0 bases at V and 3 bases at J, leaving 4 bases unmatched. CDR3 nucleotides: TGTGCCAGCAGCCAAGATCGGGGGACAGGGGGCTACGAGCAGTACTTC. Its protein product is CASSQDRGTGGYEQYF.

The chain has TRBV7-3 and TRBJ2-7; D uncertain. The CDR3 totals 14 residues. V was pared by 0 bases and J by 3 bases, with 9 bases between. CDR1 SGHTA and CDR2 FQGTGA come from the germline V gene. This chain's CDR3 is CASSLTGLDYEQYF. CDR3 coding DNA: TGTGCCAGCAGCTTAACGGGGTTGGACTACGAGCAGTACTTC.